This T cell receptor beta chain was sequenced for a study of early T cells in non-severe SARS-CoV-2 infection. Looked up from germline, CDR1 is SQVTM and CDR2 is ANQGSEA. This CDR3 spans 15 amino acids. Trimming left V 0 bases short and J 4 bases short, with 13 bases between. Notes on this clonotype: The antigen is unknown.

The TCR library protocol attached unique molecular identifiers to the individual cDNA molecules. TCRdb redid the calling of the 5' RACE reads with MiXCR, one entry per CDR3 protein. Altogether 85,000 to 100,000 distinct CDR3 sequences are present, over 10% being singletons, with the ten largest covering under 2.5%. Study-wide results and limits: Anti-spike CD8 responses were favored in VDJdb matching, and private and CD4 specificities were missed.

Sequencing input: whole blood. The source of this sequence is an adult who was a healthcare worker with PCR-confirmed SARS-CoV-2 infection or an uninfected control (not recorded which). The chain links TRBV29-1 to TRBJ1-3; D is perhaps TRBD1 (6 bases). CDR3 loop: CSVEDPDRIGNTIYF. The CDR3 bases are TGCAGCGTTGAAGACCCAGACAGGATAGGAAACACCATATATTTT. Full variable domain (remainder filled in from reference TRBV29-1 and TRBJ1-3): SAVISQKPSRDICQRGTSLTIQCQVDSQVTMMFWYRQQPGQSLTLIATANQGSEATYESGFVIDKFPISRPNLTFSTLTVSNMSPEDSSIYLCSVEDPDRIGNTIYFGEGSWLTVV.